This T cell receptor beta chain was captured by sequencing in a study of T cell repertoires in ileal Crohn's disease. About the study: Thiopurines (11) or anti-TNF agents (more than 17) were given postoperatively to about half.

The V and J ends lost 6 bases and 5 bases respectively, with 17 bases between them. Germline V CDR1 and CDR2: SGHAT, FQNNGV. The CDR3 runs 15 residues. Using immunoSEQ multiplex PCR, the repertoire was profiled, and TCRdb retains in-frame clones only, with some absent. The profile covers 5,600 or so clones, with approximately 85% appearing a single time and 9.7% taken by the ten largest. This clonotype originated in an adult with Crohn's disease. The sequenced material came from ileal tissue. This sequence joins TRBV11-2 and TRBJ2-1; D may be TRBD2 (7 bases). CDR3: CASRTRGRGDNEQFF. In nucleotides, the CDR3 is TGTGCCAGCAGAACCAGGGGCCGGGGGGACAATGAGCAGTTCTTC. Combining the CDR3 with reference TRBV11-2 and TRBJ2-1 gives the whole variable domain EAGVAQSPRYKIIEKRQSVAFWCNPISGHATLYWYQQILGQGPKLLIQFQNNGVVDDSQLPKDRFSAERLKGVDSTLKIQPAKLEDSAVYLCASRTRGRGDNEQFFGPGTRLTVL.